A selection of T cell receptor beta chains follows, all from one sample in a study of T cell responses to AZD1222 COVID-19 vaccine. TCRdb's table, derived via immunoSEQ multiplex PCR, lists solely in-frame clones and lacks some. This table holds more than 250,000 clones, over 85% found once. Source: peripheral blood, taken on day 0 of AZD1222 vaccination. These TCRs come from an adult in good health. The CDR3 runs from the conserved cysteine through the conserved F or W. D genes are given only for firm matches. Rows give clone size only sometimes, using once, few, many, or a class for an expanded clone.

J gene: TRBJ1-2
D gene: NA
V gene: TRBV27
clone size: NA
CDR3 DNA: TGTGCCAGCAGTGGACCAGGAGGTAGCGTGTCTGGCTACACCTTC
CDR3 protein: CASSGPGGSVSGYTF

J gene: TRBJ2-7
D gene: TRBD2
V gene: TRBV7-9
clone size: NA
CDR3 DNA: TGTGCCAGCAGCCCGCCGGGGGGAAGTTACGAGCAGTACTTC
CDR3 protein: CASSPPGGSYEQYF

J gene: TRBJ1-3
D gene: TRBD1
V gene: TRBV7-8
clone size: NA
CDR3 DNA: TGTGCCAGCAGCTTATCTGCCAGGGGGCATGGAAACACCATATATTTT
CDR3 protein: CASSLSARGHGNTIYF

J gene: TRBJ2-5
D gene: NA
V gene: TRBV5-4
clone size: NA
CDR3 DNA: TGTGCCAGCAGCTACGGTCAAGAGACCCAGTACTTC
CDR3 protein: CASSYGQETQYF

J gene: TRBJ1-3
D gene: NA
V gene: TRBV19
clone size: few
CDR3 DNA: TGTGCCAGTAGTACCGGATTCACGGGAGGAAACACCATATATTTT
CDR3 protein: CASSTGFTGGNTIYF

J gene: TRBJ2-5
D gene: TRBD2
V gene: TRBV11-2
clone size: NA
CDR3 DNA: TGTGCCAGCAGCTACCTAGCGGGGGCACAAGAGACCCAGTACTTC
CDR3 protein: CASSYLAGAQETQYF

J gene: TRBJ2-7
D gene: NA
V gene: TRBV11-2
clone size: few
CDR3 DNA: TGTGCCAGCAGCTCCGGACAGTTGCCGCGGCTAACGGACTACGAGCAGTACTTC
CDR3 protein: CASSSGQLPRLTDYEQYF

J gene: TRBJ2-2
D gene: NA
V gene: TRBV21-1
clone size: NA
CDR3 DNA: TGTGCCAGCAGCAAGGGCAGGGAGAAGGTCCGGCACACCGGGGAGCTGTTTTTT
CDR3 protein: CASSKGREKVRHTGELFF

J gene: TRBJ1-2
D gene: NA
V gene: TRBV5-4
clone size: once
CDR3 DNA: TGTGCCAGCAGCTCCAAGGGCATTACAGGCTATGGCTACACCTTC
CDR3 protein: CASSSKGITGYGYTF

J gene: TRBJ1-2
D gene: TRBD1
V gene: TRBV5-5
clone size: NA
CDR3 DNA: TGTGCCAGCAACGAACAAATCAGGGGGCTCGGAGGCTACACCTTC
CDR3 protein: CASNEQIRGLGGYTF

J gene: TRBJ2-5
D gene: NA
V gene: TRBV28
clone size: NA
CDR3 DNA: TGTGCCAGCAGTTTACTGGGGAACAGCCCGTACTTC
CDR3 protein: CASSLLGNSPYF

J gene: TRBJ1-5
D gene: NA
V gene: TRBV5-1
clone size: NA
CDR3 DNA: TGCGCCAGCAGCTTGGGGCCCAATCAGCCCCAGCATTTT
CDR3 protein: CASSLGPNQPQHF

J gene: TRBJ1-1
D gene: TRBD1
V gene: TRBV7-9
clone size: NA
CDR3 DNA: TGTGCCAGCACCAAGGACAGGGGGGTGGAAGCTTTCTTT
CDR3 protein: CASTKDRGVEAFF

J gene: TRBJ2-5
D gene: TRBD1
V gene: TRBV11-2
clone size: NA
CDR3 DNA: TGTGCCAGCAGCTTAGTCGGGACAGGAGGAGAGACCCAGTACTTC
CDR3 protein: CASSLVGTGGETQYF

J gene: TRBJ1-2
D gene: NA
V gene: TRBV4-1
clone size: NA
CDR3 DNA: TGCGCCAGCAGCCAAGACTCAGCAAACTATGGCTACACCTTC
CDR3 protein: CASSQDSANYGYTF

J gene: TRBJ1-3
D gene: NA
V gene: TRBV15
clone size: NA
CDR3 DNA: TGTGCCACCAGCAGGGCCAGGAGCTCTGGAAACACCATATATTTT
CDR3 protein: CATSRARSSGNTIYF

J gene: TRBJ2-7
D gene: TRBD2
V gene: TRBV6-5
clone size: NA
CDR3 DNA: TGTGCCAGCAAAGCGGGAGTGGGAGAGCAGTACTTC
CDR3 protein: CASKAGVGEQYF

J gene: TRBJ2-3
D gene: TRBD2
V gene: TRBV4-1
clone size: NA
CDR3 DNA: TGCGCCAGCACCGGGACTAGCGGGGGGGAGGCGCAGTATTTT
CDR3 protein: CASTGTSGGEAQYF

J gene: TRBJ2-2
D gene: NA
V gene: TRBV7-3
clone size: NA
CDR3 DNA: TGTGCCAGCAGCCCGACACGGGCGGGCACCGGGGAGCTGTTTTTT
CDR3 protein: CASSPTRAGTGELFF

J gene: TRBJ1-5
D gene: TRBD1
V gene: TRBV10-3
clone size: NA
CDR3 DNA: TGTGCCATCAGTGTAGGGGACAGGGCGGATCAGCCCCAGCATTTT
CDR3 protein: CAISVGDRADQPQHF

J gene: TRBJ2-1
D gene: NA
V gene: TRBV7-8
clone size: NA
CDR3 DNA: TGTGCCAGCAGCTCGGGACCCCAACGGGAGCAGTTCTTC
CDR3 protein: CASSSGPQREQFF

J gene: TRBJ2-1
D gene: NA
V gene: TRBV7-9
clone size: NA
CDR3 DNA: TGTGCCAGCAGCTCCAGTCCCGGCTCCTACAATGAGCAGTTCTTC
CDR3 protein: CASSSSPGSYNEQFF

J gene: TRBJ1-4
D gene: NA
V gene: TRBV4-1
clone size: once
CDR3 DNA: TGCGCCAGCAGCCAAAAGGGGGGGCCCGCAACTAATGAAAAACTGTTTTTT
CDR3 protein: CASSQKGGPATNEKLFF

J gene: TRBJ1-2
D gene: NA
V gene: TRBV28
clone size: NA
CDR3 DNA: TGTGCCAGCAGTCCAGGCCTGGCCGGCTACACCTTC
CDR3 protein: CASSPGLAGYTF

J gene: TRBJ2-1
D gene: TRBD1
V gene: TRBV10-3
clone size: once
CDR3 DNA: TGTGCCATCAGTGGTGCAGGACAGGGTAGCTACAATGAGCAGTTCTTC
CDR3 protein: CAISGAGQGSYNEQFF

J gene: TRBJ2-3
D gene: NA
V gene: TRBV20-1
clone size: NA
CDR3 DNA: TGCAGTGTGGGGGGCACAGATACGCAGTATTTT
CDR3 protein: CSVGGTDTQYF

J gene: TRBJ1-2
D gene: NA
V gene: TRBV7-9
clone size: NA
CDR3 DNA: TGTGCCAGCACCCCGCAGCGCTATGGCTACACCTTC
CDR3 protein: CASTPQRYGYTF

J gene: TRBJ1-6
D gene: NA
V gene: TRBV2
clone size: NA
CDR3 DNA: TGTGCCAGCGAAGGACAGAGTAATTCACCCCTCCACTTT
CDR3 protein: CASEGQSNSPLHF

J gene: TRBJ1-4
D gene: TRBD1
V gene: TRBV3-1/TRBV3-2
clone size: NA
CDR3 DNA: TGTGCCAGCAGTTCGGGGACAGGGGATGAAAAACTGTTTTTT
CDR3 protein: CASSSGTGDEKLFF

J gene: TRBJ1-2
D gene: NA
V gene: TRBV28
clone size: NA
CDR3 DNA: TGTGCCAGCAGTTTACAGGGTAGCAATGGCTACACCTTC
CDR3 protein: CASSLQGSNGYTF

J gene: TRBJ2-3
D gene: NA
V gene: TRBV27
clone size: NA
CDR3 DNA: TGTGCCAGCAGCCTGACTCGCGGGGCGCAGTATTTT
CDR3 protein: CASSLTRGAQYF

J gene: TRBJ1-2
D gene: TRBD1
V gene: TRBV10-3
clone size: NA
CDR3 DNA: TGTGCCATCAGTGATGGAGGGGGCCCCTACTATGGCTACACCTTC
CDR3 protein: CAISDGGGPYYGYTF

J gene: TRBJ2-1
D gene: TRBD2
V gene: TRBV18
clone size: NA
CDR3 DNA: TGTGCCAGCTCACCTCAGCGGGAGGCCTACAATGAGCAGTTCTTC
CDR3 protein: CASSPQREAYNEQFF

J gene: TRBJ2-4
D gene: TRBD1
V gene: TRBV28
clone size: once
CDR3 DNA: TGTGCCAGCAGTCAACAGGGGGCTGCCAAAAACATTCAGTACTTC
CDR3 protein: CASSQQGAAKNIQYF

J gene: TRBJ1-2
D gene: NA
V gene: TRBV7-3
clone size: NA
CDR3 DNA: TGTGCCAGCAGCTTAGATTATGGCTACACCTTC
CDR3 protein: CASSLDYGYTF

J gene: TRBJ2-7
D gene: NA
V gene: TRBV11-2
clone size: NA
CDR3 DNA: TGTGCCAGCGGCCGGGACTTTCAAAGCTCCTACGAGCAGTACTTC
CDR3 protein: CASGRDFQSSYEQYF

J gene: TRBJ2-5
D gene: NA
V gene: TRBV7-9
clone size: NA
CDR3 DNA: TGTGCCAGCAGCTTAAGCCACCTACAAGAGACCCAGTACTTC
CDR3 protein: CASSLSHLQETQYF

J gene: TRBJ1-4
D gene: TRBD1
V gene: TRBV4-1
clone size: NA
CDR3 DNA: TGCGCCAGCGGGACAGGGGATGAAAAACTGTTTTTT
CDR3 protein: CASGTGDEKLFF

J gene: TRBJ2-1
D gene: TRBD2
V gene: TRBV7-3
clone size: NA
CDR3 DNA: TGTGCCAGCAGCCCCTCCGGGACTAGCGGGAGAAATGAGCAGTTCTTC
CDR3 protein: CASSPSGTSGRNEQFF

J gene: TRBJ2-3
D gene: TRBD1
V gene: TRBV27
clone size: NA
CDR3 DNA: TGTGCCAGCAGTTGGACAGGGCACACAGATACGCAGTATTTT
CDR3 protein: CASSWTGHTDTQYF

J gene: TRBJ2-2
D gene: NA
V gene: TRBV7-2
clone size: NA
CDR3 DNA: TGTGCCAGCAGCTTATACAGAAACACCGGGGAGCTGTTTTTT
CDR3 protein: CASSLYRNTGELFF

J gene: TRBJ1-3
D gene: NA
V gene: TRBV18
clone size: NA
CDR3 DNA: TGTGCCAGCTCACCCCGACTGCGAAACACCATATATTTT
CDR3 protein: CASSPRLRNTIYF

J gene: TRBJ2-7
D gene: NA
V gene: TRBV12-3/TRBV12-4
clone size: NA
CDR3 DNA: TGTGCCAGCAGTGGGCGGGGCGAGCAGTACTTC
CDR3 protein: CASSGRGEQYF

J gene: TRBJ1-1
D gene: NA
V gene: TRBV10-1
clone size: NA
CDR3 DNA: TGCGCCAGCAGTGAGATGGGGGGAGAAGCTTTCTTT
CDR3 protein: CASSEMGGEAFF